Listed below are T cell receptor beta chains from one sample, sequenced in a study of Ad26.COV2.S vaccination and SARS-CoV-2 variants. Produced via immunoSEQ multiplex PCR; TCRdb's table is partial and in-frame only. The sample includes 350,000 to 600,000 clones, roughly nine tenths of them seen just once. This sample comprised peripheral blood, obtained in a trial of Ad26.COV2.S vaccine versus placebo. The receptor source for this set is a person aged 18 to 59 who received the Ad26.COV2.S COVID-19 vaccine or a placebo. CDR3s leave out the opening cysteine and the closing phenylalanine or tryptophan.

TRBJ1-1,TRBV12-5,ASRGFDTEAF
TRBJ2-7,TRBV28,ASSLYGLIYEQY
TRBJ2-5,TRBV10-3,AIRGTGNVGETQY
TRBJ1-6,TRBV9,ASSVGQGVVNSPLH
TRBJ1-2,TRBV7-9,ASPPGQGGYT
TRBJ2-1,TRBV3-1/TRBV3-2,ASSQDYIGTGIYNEQF
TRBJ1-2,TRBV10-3,AISEFEGSYGYT
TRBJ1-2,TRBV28,ASSAPNTGGGYT
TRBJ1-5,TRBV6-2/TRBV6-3,ASSYSRKGFSNQPQH
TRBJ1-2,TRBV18,ASSSLTGLGGGYT
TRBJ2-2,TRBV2,ASTSGLPTGELF
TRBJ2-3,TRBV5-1,ASSAGGNTDTQY
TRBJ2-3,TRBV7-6,ASSLGYGDTQY
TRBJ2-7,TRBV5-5,ASSVRVIGNYEQY
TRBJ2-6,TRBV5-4,ASSRVTGANVLT
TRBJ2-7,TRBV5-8,ASSYTGTYEQY
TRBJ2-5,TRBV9,ASSVLGGQETQY
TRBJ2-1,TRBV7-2,ASSLAWGPNEQF
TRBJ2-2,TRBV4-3,ASSRGPVTGELF
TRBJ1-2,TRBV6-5,ASSNRGFGYGYT
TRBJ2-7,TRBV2,ASRAYEQY
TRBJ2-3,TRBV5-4,ASSLGLAGGPRTDTQY
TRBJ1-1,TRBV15,ATSRYREKNTEAF
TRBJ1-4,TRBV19,ASSILGQGGEKLF
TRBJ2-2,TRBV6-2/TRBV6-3,ASSYRTSFIGGELF
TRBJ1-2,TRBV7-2,ASSVGGAYGYT
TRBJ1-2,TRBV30,AWSARGLPNYGYT
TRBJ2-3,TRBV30,AWTPAGGADTQY
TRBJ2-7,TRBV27,ASSLSSRSYEQY
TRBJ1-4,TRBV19,ASNSGRGATNEKLF
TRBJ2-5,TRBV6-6,ASRDRGGETQY
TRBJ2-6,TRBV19,ASRLGGTGANVLT
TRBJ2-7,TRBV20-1,SASSSGPSYEQY
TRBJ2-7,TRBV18,ASSPATGRSEQY
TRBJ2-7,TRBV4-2,ASSRIPPGQSPYEQY
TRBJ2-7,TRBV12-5,ASGLHRDPGSGEQY
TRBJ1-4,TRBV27,ASSQSTGWGEKLF
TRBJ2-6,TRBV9,ASSGEDTYSGANVLT
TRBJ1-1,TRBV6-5,ASSYGGRMNTEAF
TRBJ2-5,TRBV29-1,SVQSGRAGTQY
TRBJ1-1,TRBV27,ASSLEGATGSLMNTEAF
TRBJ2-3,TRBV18,ASSPPGLAATGADTQY
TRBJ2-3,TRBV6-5,ASRRLGDTDTQY
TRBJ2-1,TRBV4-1,ASSQAVVLAGDRF